This record looks at one TCR beta chain sequence and its context. Its antigen remains unknown. Alongside a J-beta primer mix, a sample-barcoded 5' primer served in a second PCR lasting about 7 to 11 cycles. Each CDR3 protein is one row after TCRdb ran MiXCR on the 5' RACE reads. The data hold about 1.6 million distinct CDR3 sequences, with about 31% observed a single time. Every sample gave at least 5.5 micrograms of total RNA when it was extracted. CDR1 and CDR2 from the germline V gene are MNHEY and SMNVEV (reference sequence). The CDR3 covers 16 residues. The record originates from a study of blood T cells in healthy people across ages. Study-level findings and limits: Per million T cells, TCR beta diversity dropped roughly linearly as age increased.

The TCR comes from a woman aged 25 to 39 in good health. The chain links TRBV27 to TRBJ2-5, with D uncertain. The J call may be mistaken, given a closer DNA end match to TRBJ2-7. Material for sequencing was blood. The DNA of the CDR3 is TGTGCCAGCAGTTTAACTTTCTCCATCCTTCCACACGAGCAGTACTTC. This gives the protein CASSLTFSILPHEQYF.